This T cell receptor beta chain was profiled in a study of OX40 agonist ivuxolimab in advanced cancers. The CDR3 contains 16 residues. The V end lost 0 bases, the J end lost 7 bases, and 15 bases lay between the germline ends. The germline V gene has CDR1 MNHNY and CDR2 SVGAGI (reference sequence). Patients were ineligible given autoimmune disease history or systemic immunosuppression. The assay was immunoSEQ multiplex PCR, and TCRdb's table has in-frame clones only and misses some. In the table there are some 69,000 clones, approximately 90% of which are singletons. General observations from the study: Both CD4+ and CD8+ T cell populations in blood had undergone clonal expansion by week 6 at 0.1 to 3.0 mg/kg. Normalized T-cell clonal expansion was also low in a subset of nonresponders.

As for this clone: The antigen is unknown.

This receptor was obtained from an adult with an advanced solid tumor such as melanoma, head and neck, liver or kidney cancer. This chain connects TRBV6-6 to TRBJ1-4; possibly TRBD1 for D (5 bases). The source material was CD4+ or CD8+ T cells sorted from blood, sampled in a trial of the OX40 agonist ivuxolimab. The CDR3 DNA sequence: TGTGCCAGCAGTTACTCGTTTGACTTGAGGGGTGAAAAACTGTTTTTT. It is translated as CASSYSFDLRGEKLFF.